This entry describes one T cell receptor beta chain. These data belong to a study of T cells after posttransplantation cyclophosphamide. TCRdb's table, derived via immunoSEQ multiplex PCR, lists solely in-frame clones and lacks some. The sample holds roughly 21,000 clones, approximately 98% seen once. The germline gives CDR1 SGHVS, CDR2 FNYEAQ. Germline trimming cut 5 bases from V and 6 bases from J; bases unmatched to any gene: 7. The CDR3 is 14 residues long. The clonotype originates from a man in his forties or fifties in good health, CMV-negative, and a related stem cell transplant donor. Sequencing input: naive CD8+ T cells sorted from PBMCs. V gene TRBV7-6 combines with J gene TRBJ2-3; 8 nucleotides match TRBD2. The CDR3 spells CASSDGRERDTQYF. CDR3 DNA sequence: TGTGCCAGCAGCGACGGGAGGGAGAGGGATACGCAGTATTTT. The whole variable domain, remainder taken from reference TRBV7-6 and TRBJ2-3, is GAGVSQSPRYKVTKRGQDVALRCDPISGHVSLYWYRQALGQGPEFLTYFNYEAQQDKSGLPNDRFSAERPEGSISTLTIQRTEQRDSAMYRCASSDGRERDTQYFGPGTRLTVL.